The 19 T cell receptor beta chains given below trace back to one sample, sequenced in a study of T cells in Graves' hyperthyroidism and ophthalmopathy. Amplified TCR beta CDR3 regions came from RNA transcripts. An initial round of RT-PCR targeting the TCR CDR3 relied on the HTBI primer set. MiXCR, applied by TCRdb to the multiplex PCR reads, yields one record per CDR3 protein. The sample has under 700,000 distinct CDR3 sequences, around 46% seen once. The sample was peripheral blood or thyroid tissue (not recorded which). The source of these receptors is a woman aged 18-29 years with Graves' hyperthyroidism.

Here the CDR3 reads CSVRWDRGLAGELFF. CDR3 DNA sequence: TGCAGCGTTAGGTGGGACAGGGGGCTCGCCGGGGAGCTGTTTTTT. The chain carries TRBV29-1 and TRBJ2-2; 12 bases align to TRBD1. The germline V gene has CDR1 SQVTM and CDR2 ANQGSEA. The CDR3 is made up of 15 amino acids. The junction had 7 bases not matched to a gene; V was cut back by 5 bases and J by 6 bases.

This clonotype occurred many times. J is TRBJ2-5 and V is TRBV2; the D call may be TRBD1 or TRBD2 (5 bases each). CDR1 and CDR2 from the germline V gene are SNHLY and FYNNEI. This CDR3 contains 14 residues. With 6 bases removed from V and 1 base from J, the gap between germline ends came to 12 bases. The CDR3 DNA reads TGTGCCAGCAGCGGGGACGACGGCCAAGAGACCCAGTACTTC. It yields the protein CASSGDDGQETQYF.

This clonotype came up many times. V gene TRBV15 combines with J gene TRBJ1-5, with 7 bases identical to TRBD1. Germline CDR1 and CDR2: LNHNV and YYDKDF (reference sequence). This CDR3 has 16 amino acids. Losses at the gene ends were 5 bases for V and 1 base for J; bases not matched to a gene: 8. The CDR3 DNA is TGTGCCACCAGCGTAACTGGGACAGTGAGCAATCAGCCCCAGCATTTT. Encoded protein: CATSVTGTVSNQPQHF.

Concerning this clonotype itself: An end of the junction differs from the germline gene, which may be a read error. V and J are TRBV7-2 and TRBJ2-6; 7 nucleotides agree with TRBD1. Germline V gives CDR1 SGHTA, CDR2 FQGNSA. CDR3 length equals 13 residues. The CDR3 DNA follows: TGTGCCAGCAGCCGAGGGGGCGCCAACACTGAAGCTTTC. Translated, it gives CASSRGGANTEAF.

The J gene is TRBJ1-2, the V gene TRBV2; 8 nucleotides align to TRBD1. This CDR3 is built from 16 residues. Trimming at V came to 7 bases and at J to 6 bases, leaving 16 bases not matched to a gene. Germline V CDR1 and CDR2: SNHLY, FYNNEI. The CDR3 DNA reads TGTGCCAGCATCACCAGGACAGGGATGAATACTAATGGCTACACCTTC. This gives the protein CASITRTGMNTNGYTF.

This clonotype was recorded only once. The chain is built from TRBV12-5 and TRBJ1-6, with D perhaps matching TRBD1 (6 bases). Germline CDR1 LGHNT, CDR2 FRNRAP. With 2 bases removed from V and 5 bases from J, the gap between germline ends came to 16 bases. This CDR3 spans 17 amino acids. This chain's CDR3 is CASGLRITGCDNSPLHF. CDR3 nucleotide sequence: TGTGCTAGTGGTTTGAGAATAACAGGGTGTGATAATTCACCCCTCCACTTT.

This clonotype was seen repeatedly, ten times or more. V gene TRBV15 combines with J gene TRBJ1-5, with a possible D match to TRBD1 (5 bases). There are 16 residues in the CDR3. Germline-derived CDR1 and CDR2 are LNHNV and YYDKDF (reference sequence). V was shortened by 5 bases and J by 4 bases, with 18 bases between the two germline ends. This chain's CDR3 is CATSLRSGGANQPQHF. The DNA of the CDR3 is TGTGCCACCAGCTTGCGTTCGGGAGGGGCGAATCAGCCCCAGCATTTT. Full variable domain (outside the CDR3, taken from reference TRBV15 and TRBJ1-5): DAMVIQNPRYQVTQFGKPVTLSCSQTLNHNVMYWYQQKSSQAPKLLFHYYDKDFNNEADTPDNFQSRRPNTSFCFLDIRSPGLGDTAMYLCATSLRSGGANQPQHFGDGTRLSIL.

This clonotype was observed a handful of times. V is TRBV7-9 and J is TRBJ2-7; 8 bases agree with TRBD2. The trim removed 4 bases at V and 4 bases at J, leaving 3 bases unmatched. From germline, CDR1 is SEHNR and CDR2 FQNEAQ (reference sequence). CDR3 length: 13 amino acids. CDR3 loop: CASSYSGMYEQYF. For the CDR3, the DNA is TGTGCCAGCAGCTATAGCGGGATGTACGAGCAGTACTTC.

Details on this clonotype: An end of the junction does not agree with germline; a read error may underlie this. The V and J genes are TRBV7-9 and TRBJ2-1, with 7 bases that match TRBD2. From germline, CDR1 is SEHNR and CDR2 FQNEAQ (reference sequence). The CDR3 consists of 13 residues. For the CDR3, the DNA is TGCGCCAGCAGCAGGGACTACCACAATGAGCAGTTCTTC. This sequence encodes CASSRDYHNEQFF.

The chain combines TRBV29-1 with TRBJ2-7, with 9 bases that match TRBD1. This CDR3 is 14 amino acids long. Losses at the gene ends were 6 bases for V and 0 bases for J; bases not matched to a gene: 6. Per germline, CDR1 SQVTM and CDR2 ANQGSEA. The DNA of the CDR3 is TGCAGCGTGGCCGGGACAGGGAGCTCCTACGAGCAGTACTTC. This translates into CSVAGTGSSYEQYF.

As for this clonotype: A much larger clone lies a single base off, so this may be a read error. The chain links TRBV7-6 to TRBJ2-2; D may match TRBD1 or TRBD2 (5 bases each). CDR3 length equals 12 residues. Germline V gene lookup returns CDR1 SGHVS and CDR2 FNYEAQ. In nucleotides, the CDR3 is TGTGCCAGCAGCCCCGGGACCCTAGAGCTGGTTTTT. Translating it yields CASSPGTLELVF.

The chain is built from TRBV24-1 and TRBJ2-2; D is unclear. With 3 bases removed from V and 8 bases from J, the gap between germline ends came to 15 bases. The CDR3 has 15 amino acids. Germline CDR1 is KGHDR and CDR2 is SFDVKD. This CDR3 reads CATSDTQKKQGELFF. DNA for the CDR3: TGTGCCACCAGTGATACCCAAAAGAAGCAAGGGGAGCTGTTTTTT.

The CDR3 loop reads CASRERTERKNTIYF. CDR3 nucleotides: TGTGCCAGCAGGGAGCGGACAGAGAGGAAAAACACCATATATTTT. The V call is TRBV2, the J call TRBJ1-3, with D possibly matching TRBD1 (6 bases). V was clipped by 6 bases and J by 6 bases, with 18 bases between them. This CDR3 has 15 residues. Looked up from germline, CDR1 is SNHLY and CDR2 is FYNNEI.

As for this clonotype: It may be a read error: a sequence one base away is much more abundant. V gene TRBV24-1 combines with J gene TRBJ1-4; D gene unclear. This CDR3 has 14 residues. Germline CDR1 is KGHDR and CDR2 is SFDVKD. Trimming removed 7 bases at V and 6 bases at J, with 14 bases between. The CDR3 coding sequence is TGTGCCACCAGCACTCACGGGCCAGATGAAAAACTGTTTTTT. Its translation is CATSTHGPDEKLFF.

This clonotype came up a few times. The chain is built from TRBV16 and TRBJ1-4; D remains ambiguous. The V gene's germline CDR1 is KGHSY and CDR2 FQNENV. The CDR3 consists of 14 residues. V was trimmed by 0 bases and J by 8 bases, leaving 10 bases between them. DNA of the CDR3: TGTGCCAGCAGCCAATCGCCAGAATGGGAAAAACTGTTTTTT. Its protein is CASSQSPEWEKLFF.

For this clonotype: A much larger clone lies one base from this, so it may be a read error. The chain joins TRBV11-2 to TRBJ2-2; D is ambiguous. The CDR3 spans 15 residues. The V end was cut by 0 bases, the J end by 4 bases, with 9 bases between. The germline gives CDR1 SGHAT, CDR2 FQNNGV. The CDR3 DNA is TGTGCCAGCAGCTTAGATGGTGTTATCACCGGGGAGCTGTTTTTT. It specifies CASSLDGVITGELFF.

The chain couples TRBV25-1 to TRBJ1-2; 7 positions match TRBD1. The trim removed 6 bases at V and 4 bases at J, leaving 5 bases unmatched. Per the germline V gene, CDR1 is MGHDK and CDR2 is SYGVNS. The CDR3 runs 13 residues. CDR3 region: CASRNDRAYGYTF. CDR3 DNA sequence: TGTGCCAGCAGGAATGACAGGGCCTATGGCTACACCTTC.

This clonotype was counted many times. The V gene is TRBV2, the J gene TRBJ1-2; 11 bases align to TRBD1. CDR3 length: 13 amino acids. The V and J ends lost 8 bases and 4 bases, in that order; junction bases with no gene match: 3. The germline V gene encodes CDR1 SNHLY and CDR2 FYNNEI. The CDR3 DNA follows: TGTGCCAGCCGGGACAGGGGGATCTATGGCTACACCTTC. Translation gives CASRDRGIYGYTF.

This clonotype has only a few counts. The chain is built from TRBV2 and TRBJ2-5; 11 bases are a match to TRBD2. The CDR3 has 15 amino acids. V lost 8 bases and J lost 0; bases outside the gene matches: 5. CDR1 and CDR2 (germline): SNHLY, FYNNEI. CDR3 nucleotide sequence: TGTGCCAGCCGCAGACTAGCGGGGAACCAAGAGACCCAGTACTTC. Translating it yields CASRRLAGNQETQYF.